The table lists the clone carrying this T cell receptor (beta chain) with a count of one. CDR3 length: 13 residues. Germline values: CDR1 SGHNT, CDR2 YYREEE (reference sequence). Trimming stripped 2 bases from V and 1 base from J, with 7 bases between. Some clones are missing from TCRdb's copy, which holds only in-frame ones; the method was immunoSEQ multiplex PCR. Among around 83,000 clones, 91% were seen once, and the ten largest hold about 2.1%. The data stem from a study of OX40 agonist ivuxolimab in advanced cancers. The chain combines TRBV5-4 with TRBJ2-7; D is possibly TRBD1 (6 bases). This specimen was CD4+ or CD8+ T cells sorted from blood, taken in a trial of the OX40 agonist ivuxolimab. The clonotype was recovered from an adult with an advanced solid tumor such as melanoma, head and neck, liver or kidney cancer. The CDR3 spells CASSLQGSYEQYF. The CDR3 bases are TGTGCCAGCAGCTTACAGGGTTCCTACGAGCAGTACTTC.